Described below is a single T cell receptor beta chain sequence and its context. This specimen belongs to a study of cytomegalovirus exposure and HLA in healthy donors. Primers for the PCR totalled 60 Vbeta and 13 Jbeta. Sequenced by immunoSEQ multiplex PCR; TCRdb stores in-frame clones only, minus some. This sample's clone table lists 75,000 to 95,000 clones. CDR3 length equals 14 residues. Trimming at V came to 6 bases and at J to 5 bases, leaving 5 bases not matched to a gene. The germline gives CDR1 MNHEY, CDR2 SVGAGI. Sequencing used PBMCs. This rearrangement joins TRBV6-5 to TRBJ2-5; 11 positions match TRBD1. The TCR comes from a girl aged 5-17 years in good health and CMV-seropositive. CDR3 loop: CASRDGDRGETQYF. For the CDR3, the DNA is TGTGCCAGCAGGGACGGGGACAGGGGGGAGACCCAGTACTTC.